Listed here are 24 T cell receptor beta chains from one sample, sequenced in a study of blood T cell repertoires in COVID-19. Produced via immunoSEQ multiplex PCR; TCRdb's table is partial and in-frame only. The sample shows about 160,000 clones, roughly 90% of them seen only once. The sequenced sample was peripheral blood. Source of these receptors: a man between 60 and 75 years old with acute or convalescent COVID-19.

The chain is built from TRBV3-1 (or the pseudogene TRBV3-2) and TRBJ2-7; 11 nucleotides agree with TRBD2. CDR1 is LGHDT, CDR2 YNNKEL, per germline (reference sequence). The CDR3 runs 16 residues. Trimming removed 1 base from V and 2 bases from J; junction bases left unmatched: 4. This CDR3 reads CASSQVPGLAAYEQYF. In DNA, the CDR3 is TGTGCCAGCAGCCAAGTGCCGGGACTAGCGGCCTACGAGCAGTACTTC.

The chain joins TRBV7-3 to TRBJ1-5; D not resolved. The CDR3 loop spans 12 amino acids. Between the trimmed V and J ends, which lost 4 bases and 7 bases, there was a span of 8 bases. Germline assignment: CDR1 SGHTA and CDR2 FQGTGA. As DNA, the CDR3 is TGTGCCAGCAGCTCCCCCGGGCAGCCCCAGCATTTT. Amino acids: CASSSPGQPQHF.

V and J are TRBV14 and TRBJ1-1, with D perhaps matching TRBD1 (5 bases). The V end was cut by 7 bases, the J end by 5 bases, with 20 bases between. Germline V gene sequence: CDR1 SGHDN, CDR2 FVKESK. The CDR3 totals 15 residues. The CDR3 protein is CASTAGDYRGTEAFF. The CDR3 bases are TGTGCCAGCACGGCTGGGGATTACCGGGGGACTGAAGCTTTCTTT.

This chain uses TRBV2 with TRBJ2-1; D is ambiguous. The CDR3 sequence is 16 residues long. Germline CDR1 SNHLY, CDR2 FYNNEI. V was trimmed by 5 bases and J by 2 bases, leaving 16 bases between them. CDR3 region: CASSPSAVRTYNEQFF. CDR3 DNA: TGTGCCAGCAGTCCATCCGCCGTCAGGACCTACAATGAGCAGTTCTTC.

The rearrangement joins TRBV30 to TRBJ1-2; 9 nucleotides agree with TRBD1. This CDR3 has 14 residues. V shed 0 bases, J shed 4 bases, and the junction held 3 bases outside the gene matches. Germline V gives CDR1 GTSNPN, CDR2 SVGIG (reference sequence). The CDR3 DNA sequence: TGTGCCTGGAGTGTGGGACAGGGAATCTATGGCTACACCTTC. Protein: CAWSVGQGIYGYTF.

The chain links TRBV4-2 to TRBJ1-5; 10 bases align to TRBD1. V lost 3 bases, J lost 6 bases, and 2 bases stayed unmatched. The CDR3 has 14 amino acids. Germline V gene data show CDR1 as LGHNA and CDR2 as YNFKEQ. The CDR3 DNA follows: TGTGCCAGCAGCCAGGACAGGGGGTCTCAGCCCCAGCATTTT. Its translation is CASSQDRGSQPQHF.

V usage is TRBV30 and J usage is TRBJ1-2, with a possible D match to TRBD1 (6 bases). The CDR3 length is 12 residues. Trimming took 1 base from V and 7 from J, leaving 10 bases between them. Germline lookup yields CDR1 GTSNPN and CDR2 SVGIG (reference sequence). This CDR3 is CAWSAGAPGYTF. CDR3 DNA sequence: TGTGCCTGGAGTGCAGGGGCGCCTGGCTACACCTTC.

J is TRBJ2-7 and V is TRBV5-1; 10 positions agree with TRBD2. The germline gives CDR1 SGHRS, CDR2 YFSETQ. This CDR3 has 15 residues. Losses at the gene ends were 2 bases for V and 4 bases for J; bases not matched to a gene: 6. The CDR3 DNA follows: TGCGCCAGCAGCTTACTAGCGGGGTCTGGGTACGAGCAGTACTTC. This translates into CASSLLAGSGYEQYF.

CDR3: CASSLRLSYNEQFF. In nucleotides, the CDR3 is TGTGCCAGCAGCCTGAGGCTCTCCTACAATGAGCAGTTCTTC. This chain uses TRBV14 with TRBJ2-1; no firm D call. Per germline, CDR1 SGHDN and CDR2 FVKESK. V lost 4 bases and J lost 0, with 7 bases in between. This CDR3 contains 14 residues.

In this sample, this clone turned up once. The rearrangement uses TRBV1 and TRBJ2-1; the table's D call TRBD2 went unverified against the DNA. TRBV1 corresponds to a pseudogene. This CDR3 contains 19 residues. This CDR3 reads CTSSSKGTSGGETYNEQFF. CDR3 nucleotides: TGCACCAGCAGCAGCAAAGGGACTAGCGGGGGGGAGACCTACAATGAGCAGTTCTTC.

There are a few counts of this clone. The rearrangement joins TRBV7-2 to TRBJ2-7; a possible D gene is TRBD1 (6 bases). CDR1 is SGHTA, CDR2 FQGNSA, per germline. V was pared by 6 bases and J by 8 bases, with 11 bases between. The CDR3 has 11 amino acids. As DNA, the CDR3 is TGTGCCAGCAGTTTGGACAGTAAGCAGTACTTC. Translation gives CASSLDSKQYF.

Written as DNA, the CDR3 is TGTGCCAGCAGCTCCGGGGGGCGCGTAGGAGGCTACACCTTC. Protein product: CASSSGGRVGGYTF. J is TRBJ1-2 and V is TRBV3-1 (or the pseudogene TRBV3-2), with D perhaps matching TRBD1 (6 bases). The CDR3 runs to 14 residues. The germline V and J ends were trimmed by 5 bases and 8 bases, with 18 bases remaining between them. The germline CDR1 and CDR2 sequences are LGHDT and YNNKEL (reference sequence).

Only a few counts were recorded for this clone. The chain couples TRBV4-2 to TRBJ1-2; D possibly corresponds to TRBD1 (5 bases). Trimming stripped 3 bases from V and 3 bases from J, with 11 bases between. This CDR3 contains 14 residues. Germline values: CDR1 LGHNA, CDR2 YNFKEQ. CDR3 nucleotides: TGTGCCAGCAGCCAGACGGACAAGGACTATGGCTACACCTTC. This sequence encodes CASSQTDKDYGYTF.

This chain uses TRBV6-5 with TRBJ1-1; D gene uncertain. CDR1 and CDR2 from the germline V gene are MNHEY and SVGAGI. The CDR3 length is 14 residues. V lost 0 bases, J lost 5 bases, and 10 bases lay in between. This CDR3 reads CASSYSGGKTEAFF. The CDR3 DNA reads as TGTGCCAGCAGTTACTCAGGCGGGAAGACTGAAGCTTTCTTT.

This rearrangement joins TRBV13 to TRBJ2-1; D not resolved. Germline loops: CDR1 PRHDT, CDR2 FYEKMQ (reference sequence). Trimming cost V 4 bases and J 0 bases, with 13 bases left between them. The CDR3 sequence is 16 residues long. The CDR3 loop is CASSSRHTSSYNEQFF. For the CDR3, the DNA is TGTGCCAGCAGCTCGCGGCACACGAGCTCCTACAATGAGCAGTTCTTC.

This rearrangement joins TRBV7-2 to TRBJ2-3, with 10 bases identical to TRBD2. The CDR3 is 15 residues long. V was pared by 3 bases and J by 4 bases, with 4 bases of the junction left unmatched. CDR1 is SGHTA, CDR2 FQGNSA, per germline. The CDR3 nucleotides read TGTGCCAGCAGCTTCGGAGCGGGGGGGGCAGATACGCAGTATTTT. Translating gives CASSFGAGGADTQYF.

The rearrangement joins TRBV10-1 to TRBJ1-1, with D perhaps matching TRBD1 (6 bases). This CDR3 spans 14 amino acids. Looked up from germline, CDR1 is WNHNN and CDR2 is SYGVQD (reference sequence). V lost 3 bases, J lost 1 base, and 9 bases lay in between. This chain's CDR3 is CASSDSRGNTEAFF. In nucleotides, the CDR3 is TGCGCCAGCAGTGACTCCAGGGGGAACACTGAAGCTTTCTTT.

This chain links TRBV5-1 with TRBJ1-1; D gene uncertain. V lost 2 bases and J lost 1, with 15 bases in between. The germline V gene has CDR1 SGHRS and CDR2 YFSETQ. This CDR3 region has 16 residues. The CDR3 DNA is TGCGCCAGCAGCTTTTTTAGCGGGAACCGGAACACTGAAGCTTTCTTT. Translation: CASSFFSGNRNTEAFF.

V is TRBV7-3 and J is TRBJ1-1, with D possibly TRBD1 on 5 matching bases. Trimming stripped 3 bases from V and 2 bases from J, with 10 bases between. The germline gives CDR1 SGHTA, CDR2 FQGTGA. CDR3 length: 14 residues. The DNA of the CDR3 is TGTGCCAGCAGCTTCCAGGGAAGAAACACTGAAGCTTTCTTT. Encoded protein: CASSFQGRNTEAFF.

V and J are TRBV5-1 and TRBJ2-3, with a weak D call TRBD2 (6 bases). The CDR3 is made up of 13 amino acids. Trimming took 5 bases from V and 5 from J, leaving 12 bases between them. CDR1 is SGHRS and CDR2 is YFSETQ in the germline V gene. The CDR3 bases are TGCGCCAGCAGTCCCGGGGGAGGAGATACGCAGTATTTT. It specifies CASSPGGGDTQYF. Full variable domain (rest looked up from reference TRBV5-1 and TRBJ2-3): KAGVTQTPRYLIKTRGQQVTLSCSPISGHRSVSWYQQTPGQGLQFLFEYFSETQRNKGNFPGRFSGRQFSNSRSEMNVSTLELGDSALYLCASSPGGGDTQYFGPGTRLTVL.

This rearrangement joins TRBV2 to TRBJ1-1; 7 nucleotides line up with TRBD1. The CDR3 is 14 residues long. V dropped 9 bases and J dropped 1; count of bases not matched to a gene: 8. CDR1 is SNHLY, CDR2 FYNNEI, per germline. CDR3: CASQLAGGNTEAFF. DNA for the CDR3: TGTGCCAGTCAATTAGCAGGGGGGAACACTGAAGCTTTCTTT.

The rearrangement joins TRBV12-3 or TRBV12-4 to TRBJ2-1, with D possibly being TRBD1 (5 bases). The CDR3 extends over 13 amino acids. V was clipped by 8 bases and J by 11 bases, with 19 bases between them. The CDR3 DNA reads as TGTGCCAGCTCGACCCAGGGAACCCATAAGCAGTTCTTC. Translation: CASSTQGTHKQFF.

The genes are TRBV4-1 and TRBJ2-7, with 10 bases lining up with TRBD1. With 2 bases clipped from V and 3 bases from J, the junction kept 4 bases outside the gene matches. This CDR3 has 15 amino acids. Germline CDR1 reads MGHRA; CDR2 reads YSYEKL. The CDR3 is CASSQTGTGDYEQYF. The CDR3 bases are TGCGCCAGCAGCCAAACCGGGACAGGGGACTACGAGCAGTACTTC.

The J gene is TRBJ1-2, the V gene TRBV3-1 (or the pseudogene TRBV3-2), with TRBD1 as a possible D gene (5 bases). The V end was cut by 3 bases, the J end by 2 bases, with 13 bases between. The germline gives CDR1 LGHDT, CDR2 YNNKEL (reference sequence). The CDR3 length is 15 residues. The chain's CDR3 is CASSHPTAMNYGYTF. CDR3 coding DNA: TGTGCCAGCAGCCACCCGACAGCCATGAACTATGGCTACACCTTC.